Below, one T cell receptor beta chain is given with its context. Its antigen specificity is not known. The record has no base qualities; no much larger clone is one base away. The CDR1 and CDR2 encoded by the germline V gene are SGHRS and YFSETQ. Germline trimming amounts to 4 bases on V and 8 bases on J, with 6 as the count of junction bases outside the gene matches. The CDR3 runs 13 amino acids, cysteine and phenylalanine included. Of all the DNA, just the CDR3 is kept, 39 bases in frame from base 1. TCRbeta CDR3 regions were amplified from genomic DNA using the immunoSEQ Assay, a bias-controlled multiplex PCR. Per the original workflow: The number of nucleated cells in each sample was estimated from the amplification of reference gene primers within the assay. To quantify the absolute abundance of each unique TCRbeta CDR3 rearrangement, sequence reads were collapsed and filtered. For each sample, productive Simpson clonality was calculated as the square root of Simpson's diversity index over productive rearrangements. TCRdb's version of the immuneACCESS table is confined to in-frame rearrangements and falls short of the full clone set. An unresolved V gene accounts for under half of the shortfall where checked; the remainder is of unknown origin. That table supplies the V and J calls and clone size; D and trimming were determined from the DNA. This sample comprises about 200,000 clones, 85% of them detected only once. Approximately 5% of the sample belongs to the ten largest clones.

The collaborating institutions used their own protocols to collect whole blood in K2EDTA tubes. Collaborator samples were shipped for TCRbeta analysis as frozen whole blood, isolated PBMCs, or DNA extracted from either sample type. This specimen comes from a study of blood T cell repertoires in COVID-19 (dated by TCRdb to 2018 to 2021). In the study overall: Samples covering the acute and convalescent phases of COVID-19 were provided by collaborators in the United States, Italy and Spain. The material from the prospective study consisted of cDNA or gDNA derived from T cells, B-cell-depleted T cells, or PBMCs. Subjects who had been exposed to COVID-19, were actively infected with it, or had recovered from it provided the deeply sampled blood TCRbeta repertoires that made up the dataset. The repertoires were released in a freely available public database meant as a resource for research on the immune response to SARS-CoV-2. Samples were obtained from the ongoing ImmuneRACE study (first 160 participants) and from about 1,300 subjects provided by 6 global collaborators. Sample metadata almost always included a de-identified subject ID, COVID-19 status, age in years and sex. HLA class I and class II types, where available, came from metadata supplied by the sample provider rather than from assay-based typing. The research as a whole found: The amount of clinical and demographic metadata varied by source and participant and was provided uncurated.

Sequenced material: peripheral blood. The sequence is built from TRBV5-1 and TRBJ1-1; TRBD1 matches 9 bases in the middle. This TCR was sampled from an elderly woman with acute or convalescent COVID-19. The nucleotides are TGCGCCAGCAGCGCAGGGACAGGGTCGGAAGCTTTCTTT. Its coded protein is CASSAGTGSEAFF.